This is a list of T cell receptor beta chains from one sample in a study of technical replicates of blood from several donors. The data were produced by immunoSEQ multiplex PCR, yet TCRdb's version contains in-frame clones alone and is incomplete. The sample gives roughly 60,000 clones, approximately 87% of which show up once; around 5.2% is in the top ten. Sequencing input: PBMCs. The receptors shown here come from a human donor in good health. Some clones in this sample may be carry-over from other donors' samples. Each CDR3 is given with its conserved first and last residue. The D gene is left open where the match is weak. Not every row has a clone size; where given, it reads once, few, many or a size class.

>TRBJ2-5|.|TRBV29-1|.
CIAEELWTQYF
TGCATCGCCGAGGAGTTATGGACCCAGTACTTC
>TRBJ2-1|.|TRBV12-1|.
CASSDKSGTYNEQFF
TGTGCCAGCAGCGATAAAAGCGGAACCTACAATGAGCAGTTCTTC
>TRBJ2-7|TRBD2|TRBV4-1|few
CASSQGGAGLREQYF
TGCGCCAGCAGCCAGGGCGGAGCGGGATTGAGAGAGCAGTACTTC
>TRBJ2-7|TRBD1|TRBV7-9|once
CASSQPLDRGEQYF
TGTGCCAGCAGCCAACCCCTGGACAGGGGCGAGCAGTACTTC
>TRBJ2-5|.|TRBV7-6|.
CASSAPSEETQYF
TGTGCCAGCAGCGCCCCCAGTGAAGAGACCCAGTACTTC
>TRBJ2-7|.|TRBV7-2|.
CASSQGRSYEQYF
TGTGCCAGCAGCCAGGGCAGATCCTACGAGCAGTACTTC
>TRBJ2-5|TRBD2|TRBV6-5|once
CASSSPGGGTQYF
TGTGCCAGCAGTTCGCCGGGAGGCGGGACCCAGTACTTC
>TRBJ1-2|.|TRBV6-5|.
CASSGRGLGNGYTF
TGTGCCAGCAGTGGACGGGGATTGGGTAATGGCTACACCTTC
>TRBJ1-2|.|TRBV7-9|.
CASSKTENYGYTF
TGTGCCAGCAGCAAGACAGAGAACTATGGCTACACCTTC
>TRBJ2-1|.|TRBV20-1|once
CSADTPGEQFF
TGCAGTGCGGATACCCCGGGAGAGCAGTTCTTC
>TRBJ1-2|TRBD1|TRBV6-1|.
CASRGDRDGYTF
TGTGCCAGCAGGGGGGACAGGGACGGCTACACCTTC
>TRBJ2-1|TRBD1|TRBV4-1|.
CASSQDSTGQGVHEQFF
TGCGCCAGCAGCCAAGATAGTACGGGACAGGGGGTCCATGAGCAGTTCTTC
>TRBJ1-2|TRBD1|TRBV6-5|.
CASSYDPGQVQPAF
TGTGCCAGCAGTTACGATCCGGGACAGGTACAACCTGCGTTC
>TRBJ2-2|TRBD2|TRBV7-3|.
CASSSLAGVDGELFF
TGTGCCAGCAGCTCTCTAGCGGGAGTAGACGGGGAGCTGTTTTTT
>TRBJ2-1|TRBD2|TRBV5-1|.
CASSPAGSSYNEQFF
TGCGCCAGCAGCCCAGCGGGAAGCTCCTACAATGAGCAGTTCTTC
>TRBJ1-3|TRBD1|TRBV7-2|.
CASSPSRDRAGNTIYF
TGTGCCAGCAGCCCGTCCCGGGACAGGGCTGGAAACACCATATATTTT
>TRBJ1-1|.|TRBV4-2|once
CASSQEGGGHTEAFF
TGTGCCAGCAGCCAAGAGGGGGGAGGGCACACTGAAGCTTTCTTT
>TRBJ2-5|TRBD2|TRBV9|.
CASSVTAGGSWRSSGETQYF
TGTGCCAGCAGCGTTACAGCGGGGGGGAGCTGGCGGTCCTCTGGCGAGACCCAGTACTTC
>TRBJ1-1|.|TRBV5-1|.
CASSLEPDYTEAFF
TGCGCCAGCAGCTTGGAACCGGACTACACTGAAGCTTTCTTT
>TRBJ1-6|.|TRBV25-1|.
CASRQGSSYNSPLHF
TGTGCCAGCAGACAGGGCAGCTCCTATAATTCACCCCTCCACTTT
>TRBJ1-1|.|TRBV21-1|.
CASSKALRPPRRAFF
TGTGCCAGCAGCAAAGCGCTTCGTCCCCCGAGGAGAGCTTTCTTT
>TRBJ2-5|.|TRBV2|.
CASSVLQTQYF
TGTGCCAGCAGTGTTCTTCAGACCCAGTACTTC
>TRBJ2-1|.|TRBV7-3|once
CASSLGGSVYNEQFF
TGTGCCAGCAGCTTAGGCGGGTCTGTTTACAATGAGCAGTTCTTC
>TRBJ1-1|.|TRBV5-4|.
CASTNPPGTEAFF
TGTGCCAGCACCAACCCCCCGGGGACTGAAGCTTTCTTT
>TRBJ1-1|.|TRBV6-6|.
CASSPGGGYVDTEAFF
TGTGCCAGCAGCCCCGGTGGAGGGTATGTGGACACTGAAGCTTTCTTT
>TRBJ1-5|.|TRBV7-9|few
CASSLGEFQPQHF
TGTGCCAGCAGCTTAGGGGAGTTTCAGCCCCAGCATTTT
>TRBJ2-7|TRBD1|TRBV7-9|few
CASSLPGQRTPEQYF
TGTGCCAGCAGCTTACCGGGACAGAGGACTCCCGAGCAGTACTTC
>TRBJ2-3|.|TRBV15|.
CATSRVQGFTDTQYF
TGTGCCACCAGCAGAGTTCAGGGGTTTACAGATACGCAGTATTTT
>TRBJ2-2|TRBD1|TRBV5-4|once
CASSTRQGAGTGELFF
TGTGCCAGCAGCACGAGACAGGGGGCGGGGACCGGGGAGCTGTTTTTT
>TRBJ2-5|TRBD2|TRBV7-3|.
CASSSQGGVETQYF
TGTGCCAGCAGCTCCCAGGGAGGGGTTGAGACCCAGTACTTC
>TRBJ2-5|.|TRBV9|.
CASSVVAGVIETQYF
TGTGCCAGCAGCGTAGTGGCAGGGGTTATTGAGACCCAGTACTTC
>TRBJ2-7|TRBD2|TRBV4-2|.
CASSQEPSGISYEQYF
TGTGCCAGCAGCCAAGAACCTAGCGGGATCTCCTACGAGCAGTACTTC
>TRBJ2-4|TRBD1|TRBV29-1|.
CSVDGPGGAKNIQYF
TGCAGCGTTGACGGGCCAGGGGGAGCCAAAAACATTCAGTACTTC
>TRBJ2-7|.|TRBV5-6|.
CASSRGSIYEQYF
TGTGCCAGCAGCAGAGGAAGCATCTACGAGCAGTACTTC
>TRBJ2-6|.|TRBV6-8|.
CASSYGRQGGGSGANVLTF
TGTGCCAGCAGTTACGGCCGGCAGGGTGGTGGGTCTGGGGCCAACGTCCTGACTTTC
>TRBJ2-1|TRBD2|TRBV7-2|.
CASSTYARGGDNEQFF
TGTGCCAGCAGCACTTACGCTCGCGGGGGGGACAATGAGCAGTTCTTC
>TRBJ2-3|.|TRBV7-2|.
CASSLGVTITDTQYF
TGTGCCAGCAGCTTAGGGGTAACTATCACAGATACGCAGTATTTT
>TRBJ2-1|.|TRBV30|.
CAWSVGSGYNEQFF
TGTGCCTGGAGTGTGGGTAGCGGTTACAATGAGCAGTTCTTC
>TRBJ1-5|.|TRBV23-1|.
CASSQSSWGTTLASGNQPQHF
TGCGCCAGCAGTCAATCGAGTTGGGGCACCACTTTGGCGTCGGGCAATCAGCCCCAGCATTTT
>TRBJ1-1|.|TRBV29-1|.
CSLTPRVGTEAFF
TGCAGCCTGACCCCCAGGGTTGGGACTGAAGCTTTCTTT
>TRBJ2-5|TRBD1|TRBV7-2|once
CASSLWQGAETQYF
TGTGCCAGCAGCTTATGGCAGGGGGCAGAGACCCAGTACTTC
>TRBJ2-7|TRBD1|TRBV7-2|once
CASSPDRGRPEQYF
TGTGCCAGCAGCCCGGACAGGGGACGGCCCGAGCAGTACTTC
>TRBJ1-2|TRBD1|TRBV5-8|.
CASSLGQGDGYTF
TGTGCCAGCAGCTTAGGACAGGGGGATGGCTACACCTTC
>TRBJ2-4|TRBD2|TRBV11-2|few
CASSSIEVLRGAKNIQYF
TGTGCCAGCAGCTCGATCGAGGTCCTGCGGGGGGCCAAAAACATTCAGTACTTC
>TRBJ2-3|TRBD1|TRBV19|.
CASRPGTGGLAGETQYF
TGTGCCAGTAGACCCGGGACAGGGGGGTTAGCGGGAGAGACGCAGTATTTT
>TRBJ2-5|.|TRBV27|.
CASPLPRVQETQYF
TGTGCCAGCCCGCTACCCAGGGTCCAAGAGACCCAGTACTTC
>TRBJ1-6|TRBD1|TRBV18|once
CASSMTGSSYNSPLHF
TGTGCCAGCTCAATGACAGGGAGCTCCTATAATTCACCCCTCCACTTT
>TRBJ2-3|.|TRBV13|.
CASSGRDTTDTQYF
TGTGCCAGCAGCGGCCGGGACACCACAGATACGCAGTATTTT
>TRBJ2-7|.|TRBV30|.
CAWRSVGAYEQYF
TGTGCCTGGAGGTCCGTGGGAGCCTACGAGCAGTACTTC
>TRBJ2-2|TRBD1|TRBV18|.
CASSPPGTAGELFF
TGTGCCAGCTCACCACCCGGGACAGCCGGGGAGCTGTTTTTT
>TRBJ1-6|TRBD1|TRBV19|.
CASQKDRGSPLHF
TGTGCCAGCCAAAAGGACAGGGGTTCACCCCTCCACTTT
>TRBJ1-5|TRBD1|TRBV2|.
CASSPSGTGSSQPQHF
TGTGCCAGTTCGCCTTCCGGGACAGGGTCTAGTCAGCCCCAGCATTTT
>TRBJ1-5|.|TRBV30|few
CAWSKGKGSNQPQHF
TGTGCCTGGAGCAAGGGGAAGGGAAGCAATCAGCCCCAGCATTTT
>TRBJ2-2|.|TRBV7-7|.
CASGGEMTGELFF
TGTGCCAGCGGAGGGGAGATGACCGGGGAGCTGTTTTTT
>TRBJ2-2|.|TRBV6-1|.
CASSEFDIAGELFF
TGTGCCAGCAGTGAATTTGACATCGCCGGGGAGCTGTTTTTT
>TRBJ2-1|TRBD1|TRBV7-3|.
CASSRPGQYNEQFF
TGTGCCAGCAGCAGGCCGGGACAGTACAATGAGCAGTTCTTC
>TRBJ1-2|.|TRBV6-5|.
CASSYMGGYGYTF
TGTGCCAGCAGTTACATGGGGGGCTATGGCTACACCTTC
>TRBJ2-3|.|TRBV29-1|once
CSVRGGITDTQYF
TGCAGCGTTAGGGGGGGGATCACAGATACGCAGTATTTT
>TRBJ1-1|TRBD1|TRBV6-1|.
CASRSGTGGAGEAFF
TGTGCCAGCAGGTCCGGGACAGGGGGCGCGGGTGAAGCTTTCTTT
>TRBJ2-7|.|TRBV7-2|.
CASSPLSYEQYF
TGTGCCAGCAGCCCCCTGAGCTACGAGCAGTACTTC